Listed below are T cell receptor beta chains from one sample, sequenced in a study of blood T cells in healthy people across ages. TCRdb used MiXCR to reprocess the 5' RACE reads, holding one entry per CDR3 protein. The sample contains around 780,000 distinct CDR3 sequences, about 56% of which appear only once. Source material: blood. All receptors come from a man aged 40-50 years in good health. The conserved cysteine and the conserved F or W are not part of the CDR3 here. Fields, in order: V gene, J gene, clone size, CDR3 protein. Clone size is not always given. Where it is, it says once, few, many or a class for expanded clones.

TRBV20-1	TRBJ1-1	NA	SAKREGWSYTEAF
TRBV29-1	TRBJ2-5	NA	SARTGSYETQY
TRBV10-3	TRBJ2-5	NA	AISAPGTSQETQY
TRBV2	TRBJ2-7	few	ASNRVGSYEQY
TRBV4-1	TRBJ2-1	few	ASSQDEGAGVGNEQF
TRBV28	TRBJ2-1	NA	ASSLGGSPTNEQF
TRBV20-1	TRBJ1-4	NA	SAKDRGDAYEKLF
TRBV12-3/TRBV12-4	TRBJ2-3	NA	TSSRWSRSADPDTQY
TRBV4-2	TRBJ1-2	NA	ASSQADPEDYGYT
TRBV28	TRBJ2-5	NA	ASSRGGYQETQY
TRBV5-4	TRBJ2-3	once	ASSLVRGRGDTQY
TRBV3-1	TRBJ1-6	few	ASSPQGQGSSSPLH
TRBV10-2	TRBJ1-4	NA	ASSGSGAGRGEKLF
TRBV29-1	TRBJ1-1	NA	SVSGGHTEAF
TRBV7-8	TRBJ1-2	NA	ASSLATLAGVTAESSNYGYT
TRBV28	TRBJ1-1	NA	ASSSRDRGEAF
TRBV7-8	TRBJ1-4	NA	ASSLGASGQVNEKLF
TRBV28	TRBJ2-7	few	ASGSTVQY
TRBV24-1	NA	NA	ATSDFGGGKWGETQY
TRBV6-5	TRBJ2-1	NA	ASSSGTSGRFHEQF